Listed below are T cell receptor beta chains from one sample, sequenced in a study of blood T cells in healthy people across ages. TCRdb passed the 5' RACE reads through MiXCR, listing each CDR3 protein once. The sample records hundreds of thousands of distinct CDR3 sequences, more than 25% being singletons. Sequencing was carried out using blood. The receptor source for this set is a woman aged 80 or over in good health. Each CDR3 is given with its conserved first and last residue. The order of the fields is D gene, V gene, J gene, clone size, CDR3 DNA, CDR3 protein. The D gene is left open where the match is weak. A row's size may be missing; if present it is once, few, many or a size class.

.	TRBV15	TRBJ2-6	many	TGTGCCACCAGCAGCCGCTCGGGACGATACTCTGGGGCCAACGTCCTGACTTTC	CATSSRSGRYSGANVLTF
.	TRBV28	TRBJ1-2	few	TGTGCCAGCAGTTTTGGTACGGGCGGCTATGGCTACACCTTC	CASSFGTGGYGYTF
.	TRBV7-2	TRBJ2-1	many	TGTGCCAGCAGCTCTACAGGAAGGCAGTTCTTC	CASSSTGRQFF
.	TRBV9	TRBJ2-7	many	TGTGCCAGCAGCGTAGCGCAGGGTTACGAGCAGTACTTC	CASSVAQGYEQYF
.	TRBV30	TRBJ1-4	few	TGTGCCTCCGGGACCGGCTCAGCAAAACTGTTTTTT	CASGTGSAKLFF
TRBD1	TRBV7-2	TRBJ2-1	many	TGTGCCAGCAGCTCCCGACAGGGCCCGAGGTCCTACAATGAGCAGTTCTTC	CASSSRQGPRSYNEQFF
.	TRBV7-9	TRBJ2-7	.	TGTGCCAGCTCGGACATAGTCTCCTACGAGCAGTACTTC	CASSDIVSYEQYF
TRBD1	TRBV4-1	TRBJ2-1	many	TGCGCCAGCAGCCCGACAGGGGGTGGGCTCCATGAGCAGTTCTTC	CASSPTGGGLHEQFF
.	TRBV12-3/TRBV12-4	TRBJ2-1	many	TGTGCCAGCAGTTTACGAACGGGGAGCTCCTACAATGAGCAGTTCTTC	CASSLRTGSSYNEQFF
.	TRBV6-2/TRBV6-3	TRBJ1-5	many	TGTGCCAGCAGTTACGTTGATCAGCCCCAGCATTTT	CASSYVDQPQHF
.	TRBV7-2	TRBJ2-1	many	TGTGCCAGCAGCCACCGTCCGGGACAACTCTACAATGAGCAGTTCTTC	CASSHRPGQLYNEQFF
TRBD1	TRBV14	TRBJ2-1	.	TGTGCCAGCAGCCAACGGGACAGGGGAACTTTGGGGCAGTTCTTC	CASSQRDRGTLGQFF
TRBD1	TRBV6-2/TRBV6-3	TRBJ2-1	many	TGTGCCAGCAGGGTTGCCGGGACAGGGGCTGTCAATGAGCAGTTCTTC	CASRVAGTGAVNEQFF
TRBD1	TRBV20-1	TRBJ1-4	few	TGCAGTGCACGGACAGGGAAAAATGAAAAACTGTTTTTT	CSARTGKNEKLFF
.	TRBV12-3/TRBV12-4	TRBJ2-3	.	TGTGCCAGCACCCACCCGAGGAACGGGCGTACAGATATGCAGTATTTT	CASTHPRNGRTDMQYF
.	TRBV19	TRBJ2-5	many	TGTGCCAGTAGTCCTCGCGAGGGCCCCCAAGAGACCCAGTACTTC	CASSPREGPQETQYF
TRBD2	TRBV20-1	TRBJ2-3	many	TGCAGCCCCCTTAGCGGGGGTAACACAGATACGCAGTATTTT	CSPLSGGNTDTQYF
.	TRBV28	TRBJ2-6	.	TGTGCCAGCAGGGAGGTTGACAGGTTCTCTGGGGCCAACGTCCTGACTTTC	CASREVDRFSGANVLTF
.	TRBV19	TRBJ2-7	.	TGTGCCAGTAGTGTGACAGGAGGCGACGAGCAGTACTTC	CASSVTGGDEQYF
TRBD1	TRBV5-1	TRBJ2-2	.	TGCGCCAGCCGGGACAGGGGGATACCGAACACCGGGGAGCTGTTTTTT	CASRDRGIPNTGELFF
.	TRBV12-3/TRBV12-4	TRBJ1-2	many	TGTGCCAGCAGTAACCGGGACCCCCGTGGTTATGGCTACACCTTC	CASSNRDPRGYGYTF
TRBD2	TRBV30	TRBJ2-3	.	TGTGCCTGGAGTACCGGCGGCTCTAGCGGGGTTGGGACTAGGTATTTT	CAWSTGGSSGVGTRYF
.	TRBV9	TRBJ2-1	.	TGTGCCAGCAGCGTAGCCAATGGTGAGCAGTTCTTC	CASSVANGEQFF
TRBD2	TRBV28	TRBJ2-5	.	TGTGTCAGCAGTCTCCTCGGGAGGTCCCAAGAGACCCAGTACTTC	CVSSLLGRSQETQYF
.	TRBV20-1	TRBJ1-2	.	TGCTGTGCTAGAGAGCCAGGGGCCCCGGTGAGGGGCTACACCTTC	CCAREPGAPVRGYTF
TRBD2	TRBV20-1	TRBJ2-3	many	TGCAGTGCGGCCTGGACTAGCGGGGTTACGCAGTATTTT	CSAAWTSGVTQYF
TRBD1	TRBV28	TRBJ2-7	few	TGTGCCAGCAGTCCCGGGACAGTAATCTACGAGCAGTACTTC	CASSPGTVIYEQYF
.	TRBV5-1	TRBJ1-1	many	TGTGCCAGCAGCTTGGCGGGAGGTGGGCGCACTGAAGCTTTCTTT	CASSLAGGGRTEAFF
.	TRBV7-9	TRBJ2-3	.	TGTGCCAGCAGCTTATTCAGGGTCCAGGCAGGCAACCCCACAGATACGCAGTATTTT	CASSLFRVQAGNPTDTQYF
.	TRBV10-3	TRBJ1-1	few	TGTGCCATCAGTGAGTCGGGGCAAGTGAACACTGAAGCTTTCTTT	CAISESGQVNTEAFF
TRBD2	TRBV7-2	TRBJ2-7	.	TGTGCCAGCAGCTTACGGGGGGGGAGCAATGAGCAGTACTTC	CASSLRGGSNEQYF
TRBD1	TRBV27	TRBJ2-2	.	TGTGCCAGCAGTTTTAGGGACAGGGTACAAACCGGGGAGCTGTTTTTT	CASSFRDRVQTGELFF
TRBD2	TRBV20-1	TRBJ2-5	.	TGCAGTGCTAGAGATGTTAGACTAGCACAAGAGACCCAGTACTTC	CSARDVRLAQETQYF
TRBD1	TRBV6-1	TRBJ2-7	many	TGTGCCAGCACCGTAGGACAGGGGTTAACCCACGAGCAGTACTTC	CASTVGQGLTHEQYF
TRBD2	TRBV11-2	TRBJ2-1	many	TGTGCCAGCAGCTACACTAGCGGGGGGGCCTTTCAGTTCTTC	CASSYTSGGAFQFF
.	TRBV2	TRBJ1-4	few	TGTGCCAGCAGGTTTAGGGTGGAGGAAAAACTGTTTTTT	CASRFRVEEKLFF
.	TRBV6-5	TRBJ2-1	many	TGTGCCAGCAGTCTTGGAGTCCGGGGGTCCTACAATGAGCAGTTCTTC	CASSLGVRGSYNEQFF
.	TRBV20-1	TRBJ2-1	many	TGCAGTGCTAGAGATCTCTTAGGGGCCGATGAGCAGTTCTTC	CSARDLLGADEQFF
TRBD1	TRBV27	TRBJ2-5	.	TGTGCCAGCAGTCCAGGGACAGGGGATGTGGTGACCCAGTACTTC	CASSPGTGDVVTQYF
.	TRBV7-9	TRBJ1-2	.	TGTGCCAGCAGCCTAACCCCGGCAGGGCAAAGGGGGGATGGCTACACCTTC	CASSLTPAGQRGDGYTF
.	TRBV20-1	TRBJ2-2	few	TGCAGTGCTAGAGTCAAGGGCACGGGCACCGGGGAGCTGTTTTTT	CSARVKGTGTGELFF
.	TRBV7-9	TRBJ2-1	.	TGTGCCAGCAGCTTAGTTGATAACCAGTTCTTC	CASSLVDNQFF
TRBD1	TRBV7-2	TRBJ2-1	.	TGTGCCAGCAGCGGGACAGGCCCGAATGAGCAGTTCTTC	CASSGTGPNEQFF
.	TRBV3-1	TRBJ2-1	few	TGTGCCAGCAGCTCCCCCTACAATGAGCGGTTCTTC	CASSSPYNERFF
.	TRBV11-2	TRBJ2-1	many	TGTGCCAGCAGGAACAGGGTTAGGAATGAGCAGTTCTTC	CASRNRVRNEQFF
.	TRBV6-2/TRBV6-3	TRBJ1-5	.	TGTGCCAGCAGTTACCATTCGCGTAGCAATCAGCCCCAGCATTTT	CASSYHSRSNQPQHF
TRBD2	TRBV3-1	TRBJ2-5	.	TGTGCCAGCAGCCCCCTAGGCGGGACTAGCGGGGGTGATCCGGAGACCCAGTACTTC	CASSPLGGTSGGDPETQYF
TRBD2	TRBV10-3	TRBJ2-1	many	TGTGCCATCTCTCCGGGGGCTAGCGGGGGGGCATACAATGAGCAGTTCTTC	CAISPGASGGAYNEQFF
.	TRBV11-2	TRBJ2-7	many	TGTGCCAGCAGCTGGGGAGGGGGGGCGTCCTCCTACGAGCAGTACTTC	CASSWGGGASSYEQYF
.	TRBV28	TRBJ1-2	few	TGTGCCGCGGGGGGCGAAAACTATGGCTACACCTTC	CAAGGENYGYTF
TRBD1	TRBV5-5	TRBJ1-2	few	TGTGCCAGCAGCTTTGGACAGGGGATGGGCTATGGCTACACCTTC	CASSFGQGMGYGYTF